This T cell receptor beta chain was profiled in a study of vaccination effects on CD4 cells after COVID-19. Sequencing used immunoSEQ multiplex PCR; TCRdb keeps in-frame clones, though not all of them. Here the sample spans 75,000 or so clones, around four fifths being singletons. Notes on this clone: Its matching antigen is unknown.

There are 15 residues in the CDR3. The V end lost 4 bases, the J end lost 8 bases, and 17 bases lay between the germline ends. The V gene's germline CDR1 is LGHNA and CDR2 YSLEER. Antigen-specific CD4+ T cell clonotypes were called by their expansion after viral peptide-pool culture in ViraFEST. Cultured cells yielded isolated CD4+ T cells after 10 to 11 days. The participants, recipients of two vaccine doses, got either BNT162b2 or mRNA-1273. Each culture had half its medium swapped for IL-2 medium on days 3 and 7. The chain recombines TRBV4-3 with TRBJ1-4, with no clear D. The material sequenced was CD4+ T cells from PBMCs cultured with HCoV-OC43 spike peptides, taken after COVID-19 vaccination. Subset described: HCoV-OC43 spike overlapping peptide pool stimulation. This receptor was obtained from a human donor who received a COVID-19 vaccine. CDR3 amino acids: CASSRNSLPGEKLFF. The CDR3 region has the DNA TGCGCCAGCAGCCGCAACAGTCTACCGGGGGAAAAACTGTTTTTT.